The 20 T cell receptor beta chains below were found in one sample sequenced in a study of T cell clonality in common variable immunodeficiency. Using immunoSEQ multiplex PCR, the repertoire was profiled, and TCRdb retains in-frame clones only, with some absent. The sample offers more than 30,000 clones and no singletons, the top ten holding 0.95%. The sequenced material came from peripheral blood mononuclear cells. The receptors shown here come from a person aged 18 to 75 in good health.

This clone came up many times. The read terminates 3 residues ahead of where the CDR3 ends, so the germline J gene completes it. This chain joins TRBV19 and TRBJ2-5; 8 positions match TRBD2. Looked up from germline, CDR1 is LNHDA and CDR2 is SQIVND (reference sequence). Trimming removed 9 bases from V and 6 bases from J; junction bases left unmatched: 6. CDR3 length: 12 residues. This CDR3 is CASCLAGQTQYF. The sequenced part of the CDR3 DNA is TGTGCCAGCTGCTTAGCGGGACAGACC.

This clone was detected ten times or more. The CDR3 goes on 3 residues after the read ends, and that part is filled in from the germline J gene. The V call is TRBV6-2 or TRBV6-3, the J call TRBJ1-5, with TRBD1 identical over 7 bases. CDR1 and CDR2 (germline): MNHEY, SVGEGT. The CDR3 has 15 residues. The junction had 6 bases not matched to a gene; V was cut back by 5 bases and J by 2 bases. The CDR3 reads CASSPTGFGNQPQHF. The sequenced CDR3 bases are TGTGCCAGCAGTCCGACAGGGTTTGGCAATCAGCCC.

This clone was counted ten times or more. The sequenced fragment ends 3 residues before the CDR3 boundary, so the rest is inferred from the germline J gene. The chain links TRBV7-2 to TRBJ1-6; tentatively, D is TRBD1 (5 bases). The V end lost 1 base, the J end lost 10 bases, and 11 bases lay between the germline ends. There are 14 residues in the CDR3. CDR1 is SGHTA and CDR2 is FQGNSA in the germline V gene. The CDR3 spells CASSLERGASPLHF. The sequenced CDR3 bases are TGTGCCAGCAGCTTAGAGAGGGGAGCCTCACCC.

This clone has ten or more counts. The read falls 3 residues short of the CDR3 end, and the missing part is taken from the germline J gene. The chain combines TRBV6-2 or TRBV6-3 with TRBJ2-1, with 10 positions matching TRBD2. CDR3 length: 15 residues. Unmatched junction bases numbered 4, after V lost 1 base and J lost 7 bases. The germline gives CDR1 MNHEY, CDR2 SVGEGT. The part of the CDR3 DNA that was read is TGTGCCAGCAGTTACTTGCCTAGCGGGAGTAATGAG. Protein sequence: CASSYLPSGSNE. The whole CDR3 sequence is CASSYLPSGSNEQFF.

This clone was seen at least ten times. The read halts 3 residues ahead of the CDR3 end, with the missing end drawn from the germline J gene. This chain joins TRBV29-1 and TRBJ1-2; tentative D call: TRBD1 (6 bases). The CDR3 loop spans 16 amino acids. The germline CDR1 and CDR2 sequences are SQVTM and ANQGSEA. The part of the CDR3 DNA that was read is TGCAGCGTTGGGAGGGGCAACAGGGCCTCCTCTACGGGC. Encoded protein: CSVGRGNRASSTG. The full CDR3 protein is CSVGRGNRASSTGYTF.

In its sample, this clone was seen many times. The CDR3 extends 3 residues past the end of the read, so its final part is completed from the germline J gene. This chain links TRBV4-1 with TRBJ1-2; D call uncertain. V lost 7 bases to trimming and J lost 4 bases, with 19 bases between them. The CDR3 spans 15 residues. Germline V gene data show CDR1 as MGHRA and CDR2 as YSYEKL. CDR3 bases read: TGCGCCAGCACAGCCAACGCAAAGGGTCGCTATGGC. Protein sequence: CASTANAKGRYG. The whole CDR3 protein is CASTANAKGRYGYTF.

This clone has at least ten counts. The part of the CDR3 DNA that was read is TGTGCCTGGGGGACAGGGATCGTTTACGAG. Amino acid sequence: CAWGTGIVYE. The whole CDR3 protein is CAWGTGIVYEQYF. The chain is built from TRBV30 and TRBJ2-7, with TRBD1 matching over 9 bases. The CDR3 goes on 3 residues after the read ends, and that part is filled in from the germline J gene. Trimming removed 5 bases from V and 4 bases from J; junction bases left unmatched: 6. The CDR3 runs to 13 residues. Germline lookup yields CDR1 GTSNPN and CDR2 SVGIG (reference sequence).

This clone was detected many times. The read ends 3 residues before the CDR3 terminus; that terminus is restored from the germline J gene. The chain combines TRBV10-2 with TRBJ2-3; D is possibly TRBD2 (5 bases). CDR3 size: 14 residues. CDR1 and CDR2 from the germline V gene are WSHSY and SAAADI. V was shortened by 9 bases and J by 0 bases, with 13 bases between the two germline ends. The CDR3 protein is CASRRAASTDTQYF. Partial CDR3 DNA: TGCGCCAGTCGTCGAGCGGCTAGCACAGATACG.

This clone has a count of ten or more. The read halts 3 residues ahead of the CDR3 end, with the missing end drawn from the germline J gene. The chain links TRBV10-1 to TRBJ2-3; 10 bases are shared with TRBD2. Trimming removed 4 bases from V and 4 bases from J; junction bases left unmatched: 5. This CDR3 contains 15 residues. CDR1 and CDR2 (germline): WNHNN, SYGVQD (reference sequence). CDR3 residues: CASSGSSGGADTQYF. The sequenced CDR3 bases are TGCGCCAGCAGTGGGTCTAGCGGGGGAGCAGATACG.

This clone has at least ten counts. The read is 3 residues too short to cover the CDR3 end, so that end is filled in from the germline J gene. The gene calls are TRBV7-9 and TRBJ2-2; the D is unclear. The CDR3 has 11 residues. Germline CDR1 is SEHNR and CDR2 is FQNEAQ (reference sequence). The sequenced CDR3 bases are TGTGCCAGCCCAGGAGTCCCTGAG. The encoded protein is CASPGVPE. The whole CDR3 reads CASPGVPELFF.

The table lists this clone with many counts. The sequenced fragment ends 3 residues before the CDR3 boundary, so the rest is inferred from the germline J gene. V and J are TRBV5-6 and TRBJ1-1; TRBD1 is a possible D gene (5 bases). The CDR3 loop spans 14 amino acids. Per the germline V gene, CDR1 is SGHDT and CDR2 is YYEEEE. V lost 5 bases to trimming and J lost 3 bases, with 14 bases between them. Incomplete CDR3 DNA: TGTGCCAGCAGTACAATAGGGGCAGACACTGAA. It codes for CASSTIGADTE. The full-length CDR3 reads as CASSTIGADTEAFF.

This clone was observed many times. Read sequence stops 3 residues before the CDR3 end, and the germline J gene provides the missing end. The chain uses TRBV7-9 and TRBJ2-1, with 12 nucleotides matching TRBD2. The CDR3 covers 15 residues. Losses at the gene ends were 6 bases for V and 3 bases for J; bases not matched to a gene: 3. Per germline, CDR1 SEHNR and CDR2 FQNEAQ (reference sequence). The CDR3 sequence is CASRTGLAGYNEQFF. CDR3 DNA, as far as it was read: TGTGCCAGCAGAACGGGACTAGCGGGCTACAATGAG.

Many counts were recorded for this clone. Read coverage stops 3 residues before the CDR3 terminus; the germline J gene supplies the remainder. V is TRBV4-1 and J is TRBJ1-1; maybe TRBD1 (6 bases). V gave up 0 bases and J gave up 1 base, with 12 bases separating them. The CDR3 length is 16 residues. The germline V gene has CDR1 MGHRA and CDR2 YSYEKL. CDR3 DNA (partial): TGCGCCAGCAGCCAAGAACAGGGCTGGGGGAACACTGAA. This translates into CASSQEQGWGNTE. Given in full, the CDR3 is CASSQEQGWGNTEAFF.

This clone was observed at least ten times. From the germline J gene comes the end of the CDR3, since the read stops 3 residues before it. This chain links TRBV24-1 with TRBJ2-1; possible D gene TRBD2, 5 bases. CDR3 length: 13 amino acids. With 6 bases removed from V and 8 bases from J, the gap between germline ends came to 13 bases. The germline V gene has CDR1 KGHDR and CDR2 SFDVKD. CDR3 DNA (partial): TGTGCCACCAGTCGGGCGGGTAGGGATGAG. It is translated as CATSRAGRDE. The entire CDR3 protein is CATSRAGRDEQFF.

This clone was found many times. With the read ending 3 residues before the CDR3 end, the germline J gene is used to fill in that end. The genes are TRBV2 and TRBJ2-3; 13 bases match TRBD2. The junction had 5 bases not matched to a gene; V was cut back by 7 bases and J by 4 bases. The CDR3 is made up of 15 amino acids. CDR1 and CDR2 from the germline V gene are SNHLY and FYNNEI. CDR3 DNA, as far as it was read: TGTGCCAGCATTGGACTAGCGGGAGTGCCAGATACG. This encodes CASIGLAGVPDT. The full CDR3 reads CASIGLAGVPDTQYF.

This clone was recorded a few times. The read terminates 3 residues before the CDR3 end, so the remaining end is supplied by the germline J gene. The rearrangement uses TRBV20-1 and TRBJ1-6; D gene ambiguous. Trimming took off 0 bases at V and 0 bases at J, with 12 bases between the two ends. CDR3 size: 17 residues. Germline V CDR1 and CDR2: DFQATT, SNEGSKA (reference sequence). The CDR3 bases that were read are TGCAGTGCTAGAGAACCAGGCAAGAGCTCCTATAATTCACCC. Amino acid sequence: CSAREPGKSSYNSP. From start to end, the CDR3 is CSAREPGKSSYNSPLHF.

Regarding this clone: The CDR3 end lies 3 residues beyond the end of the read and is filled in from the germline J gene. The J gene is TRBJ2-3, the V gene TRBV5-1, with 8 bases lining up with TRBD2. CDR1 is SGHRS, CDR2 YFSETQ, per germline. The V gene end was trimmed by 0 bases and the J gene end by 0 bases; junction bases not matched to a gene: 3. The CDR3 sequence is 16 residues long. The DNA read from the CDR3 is TGCGCCAGCAGCTTGGGGGCTAGCGGGAGCACAGATACG. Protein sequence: CASSLGASGSTDT. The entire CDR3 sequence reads CASSLGASGSTDTQYF.

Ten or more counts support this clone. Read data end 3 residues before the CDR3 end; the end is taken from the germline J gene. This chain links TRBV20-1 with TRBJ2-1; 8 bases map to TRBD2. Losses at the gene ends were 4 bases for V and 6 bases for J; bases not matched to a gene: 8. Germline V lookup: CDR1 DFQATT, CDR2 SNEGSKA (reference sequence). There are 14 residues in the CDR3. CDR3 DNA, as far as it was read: TGCAGTGCTACCGGGACTAGTTACCCCAATGAG. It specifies CSATGTSYPNE. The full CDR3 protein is CSATGTSYPNEQFF.

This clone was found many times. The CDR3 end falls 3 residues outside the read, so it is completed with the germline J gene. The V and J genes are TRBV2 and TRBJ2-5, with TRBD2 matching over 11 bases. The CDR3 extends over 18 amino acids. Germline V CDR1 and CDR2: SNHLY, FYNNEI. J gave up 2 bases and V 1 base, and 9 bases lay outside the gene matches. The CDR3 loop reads CASSEELAGANSQETQYF. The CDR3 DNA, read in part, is TGTGCCAGCAGTGAAGAACTAGCGGGGGCCAATTCTCAAGAGACC.

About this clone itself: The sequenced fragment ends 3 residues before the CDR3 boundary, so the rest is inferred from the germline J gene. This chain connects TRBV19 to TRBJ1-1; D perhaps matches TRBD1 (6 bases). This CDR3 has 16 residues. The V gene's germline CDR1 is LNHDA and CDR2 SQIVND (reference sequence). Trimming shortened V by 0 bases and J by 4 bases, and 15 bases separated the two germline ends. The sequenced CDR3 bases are TGTGCCAGTAGTATAGATGGGAGGGGGTCGGGCACTGAA. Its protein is CASSIDGRGSGTE. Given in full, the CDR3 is CASSIDGRGSGTEAFF.